The entry below gives a single T cell receptor beta chain sequence along with its context. Assay: immunoSEQ multiplex PCR; the TCRdb copy retains only in-frame clones and omits some. The sample shows approximately 160,000 clones, about 92% of them seen only once. The source of the sample is a study of T cell responses to AZD1222 COVID-19 vaccine. This receptor was taken from an adult in good health. The sample here was peripheral blood, taken on day 0 of AZD1222 vaccination.

This chain's CDR3 is CASSVGGSEQYF. As DNA, the CDR3 is TGTGCCAGCAGTGTTGGTGGGAGCGAGCAGTACTTC. The V and J genes are TRBV2 and TRBJ2-7, with D perhaps matching TRBD2 (5 bases). The CDR3 consists of 12 residues. Trimming cost V 4 bases and J 6 bases, with 10 bases left between them. Germline V gene sequence: CDR1 SNHLY, CDR2 FYNNEI.